The T cell receptor (beta chain) under discussion was sequenced for a study of T cells in Graves' hyperthyroidism and ophthalmopathy. Participants, patients aged 18 to 65, had newly diagnosed hyperthyroidism with a duration under 2 months. Exclusion of a patient resulted from uncontrolled infection, other autoimmune disease, pregnancy or lactation. The PBMCs were sourced from fresh peripheral blood (about 9.7 ml). What was amplified from RNA transcripts were TCR beta CDR3 regions. In the first-round RT-PCR of the TCR CDR3, the HTBI primer set was used. TCRdb reprocessed the multiplex PCR reads via MiXCR and lists one record per CDR3 protein. The repertoire consists of some 800,000 distinct CDR3 sequences, with 35% to 40% occurring once and the leading ten covering 7% to 10%. The germline V and J ends were trimmed by 7 bases and 8 bases, with 14 bases remaining between them. The CDR3 runs to 12 residues.

The receptor was isolated from a man younger than 30 with Graves' hyperthyroidism. The genes are TRBV12-3 or TRBV12-4 and TRBJ1-2; maybe TRBD1 (6 bases). The sample consisted of blood. CDR3 residues: CASNEGGPGYTF. The DNA for the CDR3 is TGTGCCAGCAACGAGGGGGGGCCGGGCTACACCTTC.